A selection of T cell receptor beta chains follows, all from one sample in a study of spatial heterogeneity in lung cancer. TCRdb processed the 5' RACE reads anew with MiXCR; each CDR3 protein has one entry. This sample has about 41,000 distinct CDR3 sequences, with 10% to 13% found just once. The sequenced sample was PBMCs, obtained at follow-up. These TCRs come from a female donor with early-stage non-small cell lung cancer. CDR3s include the opening cysteine and the closing phenylalanine or tryptophan. A D gene is named only where the DNA matches it firmly. Expanded clones are given a class, and other clones once, few, many or no size at all.

TRBD2,TRBV9,TRBJ2-1,-,CASSATGGGSNEQFF,TGTGCCAGCAGCGCGACTGGCGGGGGGTCCAATGAGCAGTTCTTC
-,TRBV28,TRBJ1-1,many,CASSLGGDTEAFF,TGTGCCAGCAGCCTGGGAGGGGACACTGAAGCTTTCTTT
-,TRBV20-1,TRBJ1-5,many,CSASTPLGRYQPQHF,TGCAGTGCTTCGACCCCGTTGGGTCGTTATCAGCCCCAGCATTTT
-,TRBV5-6,TRBJ1-2,few,CASSLDIRPGDGYTF,TGTGCCAGCAGCTTGGATATCCGCCCGGGCGATGGCTACACCTTC
TRBD2,TRBV5-5,TRBJ2-3,-,CASSLEVWRGGRTDTQYF,TGTGCCAGCAGCTTGGAGGTGTGGCGGGGGGGCCGCACAGATACGCAGTATTTT
-,TRBV7-9,TRBJ2-1,medium-sized,CASSPKAAGKVGSYNEQFF,TGTGCCAGCAGCCCTAAGGCGGCAGGGAAGGTCGGCTCCTACAATGAGCAGTTCTTC
TRBD1,TRBV29-1,TRBJ1-2,-,CSVATGQGAHGYTF,TGCAGCGTTGCCACGGGACAGGGGGCCCATGGCTACACCTTC
-,TRBV3-1,TRBJ2-5,few,CASSQGTGRQTQYF,TGTGCCAGCAGCCAAGGGACTGGCCGTCAGACCCAGTACTTC
-,TRBV5-1,TRBJ2-5,-,CASSPGLRGQETQYF,TGCGCCAGCAGCCCAGGACTCCGGGGGCAAGAGACCCAGTACTTC
TRBD2,TRBV7-2,TRBJ2-1,many,CASSLRGRGGQGEQFF,TGTGCCAGCAGCCTCCGCGGGCGGGGGGGCCAAGGTGAGCAGTTCTTC
-,TRBV20-1,TRBJ1-5,few,CSASPRGAVYQPQHF,TGCAGTGCTTCCCCCCGGGGGGCGGTTTATCAGCCCCAGCATTTT
-,TRBV20-1,TRBJ2-3,-,CSAGSGDTQYF,TGCAGTGCTGGGAGTGGAGATACGCAGTATTTT
-,TRBV11-2,TRBJ2-1,many,CAASPEAGANEQFF,TGTGCCGCGTCCCCCGAGGCAGGGGCCAATGAGCAGTTCTTC
TRBD1,TRBV7-8,TRBJ2-2,-,CASSLTGGNAGELFF,TGTGCCAGCAGCTTGACAGGGGGGAACGCCGGGGAGCTGTTTTTT
TRBD1,TRBV29-1,TRBJ2-1,-,CSVEEGTGGSYNEQFF,TGCAGCGTTGAAGAGGGGACAGGGGGCTCCTACAATGAGCAGTTCTTC
-,TRBV11-2,TRBJ2-1,few,CATPRGGRYNEQFF,TGTGCCACCCCCCGGGGTGGCCGTTACAATGAGCAGTTCTTC
-,TRBV5-1,TRBJ1-1,-,CASSPQSTANTEAFF,TGCGCCAGCAGCCCCCAATCGACGGCGAACACTGAAGCTTTCTTT